The clone carrying this TCR beta chain was picked up many times. In building TCR beta libraries, iRepertoire HTBI primers were used together with Arm-PCR of CDR3 regions. TCRdb independently ran MiXCR on the multiplex PCR reads; one entry per CDR3 protein. The sample has fewer than 500,000 distinct CDR3 sequences, around 15% seen once. This entry comes from a study of regulatory T cells in long-lasting Graves disease. Time point reported: newly diagnosed GD, antithyroid drugs for less than 3 months. PBMC-derived RNA was used for the TCR library. The same sample was also used in a study of T cells in Graves' hyperthyroidism and ophthalmopathy. That publication notes: In the first-round RT-PCR of the TCR CDR3, the HTBI primer set was used.

The input for sequencing was peripheral blood mononuclear cells (PBMCs), taken at new diagnosis, from a patient treated with antithyroid drugs. This receptor was identified in a man in his forties with Graves disease.

This CDR3 is CSALDFSSYNEQFF. In nucleotides, the CDR3 is TGCAGTGCCCTGGACTTTAGCTCCTACAATGAGCAGTTCTTC. The chain combines TRBV20-1 with TRBJ2-1; possible D gene TRBD2, 5 bases. The ends were cut back, 6 bases at V and 0 bases at J, with 12 bases in the middle. From germline, CDR1 is DFQATT and CDR2 SNEGSKA (reference sequence). CDR3 length equals 14 residues.